Sequencing of this TCR beta chain was carried out in a study of T cell responses to AZD1222 COVID-19 vaccine. Note on this clone: The antigen is unknown.

Overall study findings and caveats: AZD1222 recipients seropositive at baseline numbered only six. Repertoire samples came only from after the peak T cell response.

Method: immunoSEQ multiplex PCR; TCRdb's copy keeps in-frame clones and lacks some. Of 150,000 or so clones listed, 93% are singletons. The germline V gene encodes CDR1 MNHEY and CDR2 SMNVEV (reference sequence). This CDR3 is 15 amino acids long. V lost 4 bases, J lost 7 bases, and 6 bases stayed unmatched. The receptor was isolated from an adult in good health. The material sequenced was peripheral blood, taken on day 0 of AZD1222 vaccination. The chain is built from TRBV27 and TRBJ2-1; 11 bases line up with TRBD2. CDR3 amino acids: CASSSDIAGGNEQFF. In nucleotides, the CDR3 is TGTGCCAGCAGTTCCGATATAGCGGGAGGGAATGAGCAGTTCTTC.